This entry features one TCR beta chain sequence. The antigen is not known. The sample originates from a study of blood T cells in healthy people across ages. Study conclusions and caveats: Researchers said unsorted PBMCs prevented a conclusive naive versus antigen-experienced comparison. Versus aged donors, long-lived donors had higher diversity and more naive CD4+ cells.

There are 16 residues in the CDR3. Germline CDR1 is DFQATT and CDR2 is SNEGSKA (reference sequence). The use of a sample-barcoded 5' primer and a J-beta primer mix characterized a second PCR of roughly 7 to 11 cycles. From the 5' RACE reads, TCRdb called clonotypes with MiXCR, one entry per CDR3 protein. The data show about 970,000 distinct CDR3 sequences, about 53% seen once. The chain carries TRBV20-1 and TRBJ2-4, with TRBD2 identical over 9 bases. The tail of the sequence fits TRBJ2-5 better, so the J call may be wrong. The sequenced material came from blood. This receptor was obtained from a woman aged 55 to 70 in good health. The CDR3 DNA reads as TGCAGTGCTAGAGATCTTTTAGCGGGAGAACAAGAGACCCAGTACTTC. Its protein is CSARDLLAGEQETQYF.